The 27 T cell receptor beta chains given below trace back to one sample, sequenced in a study of shared clonotypes between healthy human individuals. Method: immunoSEQ multiplex PCR; TCRdb's copy keeps in-frame clones and lacks some. The table has about 2.4 million clones, approximately 93% seen once; the top ten hold roughly 0.36%. Sequencing used naive CD4+ T cells from PBMCs. The subset denotes: CD45RA+ positively selected. The receptors shown here come from a man younger than 30 in good health. Some clones in this sample may be carry-over from other donors' samples.

This sequence joins TRBV7-7 and TRBJ2-5; TRBD1 might be the D (5 bases). The CDR3 runs 13 residues. Germline-derived CDR1 and CDR2 are SSHAT and FNYEAQ (reference sequence). Trimming pared 2 bases from V and 3 bases from J, leaving 7 bases between. CDR3 region: CASSLTREETQYF. Written as DNA, the CDR3 is TGTGCCAGCAGCTTAACCAGGGAAGAGACCCAGTACTTC.

V and J are TRBV11-2 and TRBJ1-2; 7 nucleotides agree with TRBD1. Germline values: CDR1 SGHAT, CDR2 FQNNGV. This CDR3 has 13 residues. After removal of 5 bases from V and 7 bases from J, the junction contained 7 bases not matched to a gene. DNA of the CDR3: TGTGCCAGCAGCACCGACAGGGTGGTTGGCTACACCTTC. The encoded protein is CASSTDRVVGYTF.

J is TRBJ2-7 and V is TRBV10-2; D might be TRBD2 (5 bases). The V and J ends lost 6 bases and 6 bases respectively, with 15 bases between them. CDR3 size: 13 residues. Germline V gives CDR1 WSHSY, CDR2 SAAADI. The CDR3 DNA is TGCGCCAGCAGGACACTGGGCGCGGGCGAGCAGTACTTC. Protein sequence: CASRTLGAGEQYF.

A word on this clone: Other DNA sequences in this sample translate to the same CDR3. DNA of the CDR3: TGTGCCAGCTCACCATTGGGAGAGACCCAGTACTTC. Translated, it gives CASSPLGETQYF. The rearrangement links TRBV18 to TRBJ2-5; D is uncertain. Looked up from germline, CDR1 is KGHSH and CDR2 is LQKENI. The CDR3 runs to 12 residues. V was clipped by 2 bases and J by 4 bases, with 5 bases between them.

This chain links TRBV2 with TRBJ1-4; the D gene is possibly TRBD1 (5 bases). CDR3 length: 14 amino acids. Germline CDR1 is SNHLY and CDR2 is FYNNEI. The V end lost 4 bases, the J end lost 3 bases, and 9 bases lay between the germline ends. The CDR3 protein is CASSVMGANEKLFF. CDR3 DNA sequence: TGTGCCAGCAGTGTTATGGGGGCTAATGAAAAACTGTTTTTT.

The chain carries TRBV27 and TRBJ2-7, with TRBD2 identical over 7 bases. Unmatched junction bases numbered 8, after V lost 2 bases and J lost 4 bases. CDR3 size: 15 residues. The V gene's germline CDR1 is MNHEY and CDR2 SMNVEV (reference sequence). In nucleotides, the CDR3 is TGTGCCAGCAGTTTAGAGCGGGGACCCTCTTACGAGCAGTACTTC. This translates into CASSLERGPSYEQYF.

CDR3 bases: TGTGCCAGCAACGGCAACTCCTACGAGCAGTACTTC. This encodes CASNGNSYEQYF. The chain has TRBV28 and TRBJ2-7; D ambiguous. Trimming removed 7 bases from V and 0 bases from J, with 7 bases in between. This CDR3 has 12 residues. The germline CDR1 and CDR2 sequences are MDHEN and SYDVKM. Drawing the rest from reference TRBV28 and TRBJ2-7, the complete variable domain is DVKVTQSSRYLVKRTGEKVFLECVQDMDHENMFWYRQDPGLGLRLIYFSYDVKMKEKGDIPEGYSVSREKKERFSLILESASTNQTSMYLCASNGNSYEQYFGPGTRLTVT.

This chain joins TRBV10-1 and TRBJ1-2; D call uncertain. The CDR3 consists of 16 residues. Per the germline V gene, CDR1 is WNHNN and CDR2 is SYGVQD (reference sequence). Trimming stripped 0 bases from V and 2 bases from J, with 13 bases between. The CDR3 nucleotides read TGCGCCAGCAGTGAGTCTTCAGCTCCCTTGAACTATGGCTACACCTTC. This encodes CASSESSAPLNYGYTF.

The genes are TRBV10-3 and TRBJ1-5; no clear D gene. The CDR3 has 13 residues. V was pared by 8 bases and J by 7 bases, with 15 bases between. Looked up from germline, CDR1 is ENHRY and CDR2 is SYGVKD. DNA for the CDR3: TGTGCCATCGCGGTAGAATTGGGCCAGCCCCAGCATTTT. Translated: CAIAVELGQPQHF.

This chain uses TRBV6-4 with TRBJ2-7, with D possibly matching TRBD2 (7 bases). CDR3 length: 14 residues. Germline assignment: CDR1 MRHNA and CDR2 SNTAGT. Trimming stripped 8 bases from V and 8 bases from J, with 22 bases between. Written as DNA, the CDR3 is TGTGCCAGCGTGGTGGGGGGGCCTAGTTCGAAGCAGTACTTC. Residues: CASVVGGPSSKQYF.

The V and J genes are TRBV7-9 and TRBJ2-1; D call uncertain. The CDR3 contains 14 residues. Looked up from germline, CDR1 is SEHNR and CDR2 is FQNEAQ (reference sequence). Trimming took 1 base from V and 5 from J, leaving 9 bases between them. The CDR3 here is CASSLVAVHNEQFF. The CDR3 DNA follows: TGTGCCAGCAGCTTAGTGGCCGTCCACAATGAGCAGTTCTTC.

Points on this clone: Other DNA sequences in this specimen translate into the identical CDR3. The rearrangement links TRBV5-1 to TRBJ2-2, with TRBD1 identical over 9 bases. Germline-derived CDR1 and CDR2 are SGHRS and YFSETQ. V dropped 4 bases and J dropped 1; count of bases not matched to a gene: 2. The CDR3 has 15 residues. The CDR3 bases are TGCGCCAGCAGCACGGGACAGGGGAACACCGGGGAGCTGTTTTTT. This gives the protein CASSTGQGNTGELFF.

A word on this clone: This CDR3 is also generated by other DNA sequences in the sample. The CDR3: CASSSSPGQGGTGELFF. In DNA form, the CDR3 reads TGTGCCAGCAGCTCCTCACCTGGACAGGGGGGAACCGGGGAGCTGTTTTTT. The chain employs TRBV7-9 and TRBJ2-2; 10 bases map to TRBD1. Trimming at V came to 4 bases and at J to 5 bases, leaving 10 bases not matched to a gene. Per the germline V gene, CDR1 is SEHNR and CDR2 is FQNEAQ (reference sequence). The CDR3 is 17 amino acids.

This clone was counted a single time. The chain uses TRBV7-9 and TRBJ2-7; 10 bases agree with TRBD2. CDR1 is SEHNR, CDR2 FQNEAQ, per germline (reference sequence). V was clipped by 2 bases and J by 1 base; unmatched bases: 2. The CDR3 is 15 residues long. Here the CDR3 reads CASSLSSGSSYEQYF. CDR3 DNA sequence: TGTGCCAGCAGCTTATCTAGCGGGAGTTCCTACGAGCAGTACTTC.

This chain connects TRBV9 to TRBJ2-5; D possibly corresponds to TRBD1 (6 bases). Germline V gene sequence: CDR1 SGDLS, CDR2 YYNGEE. CDR3 length equals 13 residues. V lost 4 bases to trimming and J lost 3 bases, with 10 bases between them. CDR3 amino acids: CASSQTGKETQYF. CDR3 DNA: TGTGCCAGCAGCCAGACAGGAAAAGAGACCCAGTACTTC.

This rearrangement joins TRBV5-1 to TRBJ2-1, with D possibly matching TRBD2 (6 bases). The V gene's germline CDR1 is SGHRS and CDR2 YFSETQ. V was shortened by 6 bases and J by 7 bases, with 17 bases between the two germline ends. There are 14 residues in the CDR3. CDR3 coding DNA: TGCGCCAGCACTCGGGGACTCCCAGGGAATGAGCAGTTCTTC. The encoded protein is CASTRGLPGNEQFF.

V gene TRBV18 combines with J gene TRBJ2-1; 9 nucleotides match TRBD1. V lost 0 bases, J lost 5 bases, and 8 bases stayed unmatched. Looked up from germline, CDR1 is KGHSH and CDR2 is LQKENI. This CDR3 comprises 17 residues. Written as DNA, the CDR3 is TGTGCCAGCTCACCACCGTGGGGACAGGGTCTACACAATGAGCAGTTCTTC. Translating it yields CASSPPWGQGLHNEQFF. The entire variable domain, with the rest obtained from reference TRBV18 and TRBJ2-1, is as follows: NAGVMQNPRHLVRRRGQEARLRCSPMKGHSHVYWYRQLPEEGLKFMVYLQKENIIDESGMPKERFSAEFPKEGPSILRIQQVVRGDSAAYFCASSPPWGQGLHNEQFFGPGTRLTVL.

This chain connects TRBV5-4 to TRBJ1-3; TRBD1 matches at 7 bases. Unmatched junction bases numbered 7, after V lost 10 bases and J lost 0 bases. The CDR3 spans 14 residues. Germline values: CDR1 SGHNT, CDR2 YYREEE (reference sequence). CDR3 amino acids: CAGRDSRSGNTIYF. The CDR3 bases are TGTGCCGGCCGGGACAGCCGCTCTGGAAACACCATATATTTT.

The V gene is TRBV7-2, the J gene TRBJ2-1, with 8 bases identical to TRBD2. CDR3 length: 19 amino acids. V lost 2 bases, J lost 2 bases, and 14 bases stayed unmatched. Germline V gives CDR1 SGHTA, CDR2 FQGNSA. CDR3 region: CASSLMIRYQRETYNEQFF. DNA for the CDR3: TGTGCCAGCAGCTTAATGATTCGTTACCAGCGGGAGACCTACAATGAGCAGTTCTTC.

Here the CDR3 DNA reads TGTGCCAGCAGCTGGTACGGGGGCTCTGGGGCCAACGTCCTGACTTTC. Amino acids: CASSWYGGSGANVLTF. This sequence joins TRBV11-2 and TRBJ2-6; D is possibly TRBD2 (6 bases). Trimming took 4 bases from V and 0 from J, leaving 10 bases between them. The CDR3 has 16 residues. Germline V gene lookup returns CDR1 SGHAT and CDR2 FQNNGV.

The chain joins TRBV5-1 to TRBJ2-5; perhaps TRBD1 as D (6 bases). Trimming left V 3 bases short and J 2 bases short, with 14 bases between. CDR1 and CDR2 from the germline V gene are SGHRS and YFSETQ. The CDR3 is 15 residues long. The CDR3 region has the DNA TGCGCCAGCAGCTCCTTGGACAGTAGACAAGAGACCCAGTACTTC. Translation gives CASSSLDSRQETQYF.

The chain joins TRBV5-1 to TRBJ1-1; TRBD1 matches at 9 bases. V trimming: 6 bases; J trimming: 2 bases; junction bases outside the gene matches: 8. The CDR3 totals 15 residues. In germline, CDR1 is SGHRS, CDR2 YFSETQ. This CDR3 reads CASTPRQGGNTEAFF. The CDR3 DNA sequence: TGCGCCAGCACCCCCCGACAGGGGGGAAACACTGAAGCTTTCTTT.

The V call is TRBV25-1, the J call TRBJ2-7; 8 bases agree with TRBD2. The CDR3 covers 15 residues. The J segment lost 6 bases and the V segment lost 9 bases, leaving 16 bases of the junction unmatched. CDR1 is MGHDK, CDR2 SYGVNS, per germline. Here the CDR3 DNA reads TGTGCCAGAGTTTGTGGTAGGCGGGGGGATGGCGAGCAGTACTTC. This encodes CARVCGRRGDGEQYF.

The chain joins TRBV5-6 to TRBJ1-3, with D maybe TRBD1 (5 bases). The CDR3 is 14 residues long. Trimming removed 0 bases at V and 2 bases at J, with 6 bases between. CDR1 and CDR2 from the germline V gene are SGHDT and YYEEEE. The CDR3 nucleotides read TGTGCCAGCAGCTTGGCGGGGCCTGGAAACACCATATATTTT. Its protein is CASSLAGPGNTIYF.

The chain combines TRBV27 with TRBJ1-1; D is perhaps TRBD1 (6 bases). V lost 1 base, J lost 4 bases, and 13 bases lay in between. Germline V gives CDR1 MNHEY, CDR2 SMNVEV (reference sequence). CDR3 length: 15 amino acids. The CDR3 loop reads CASSLFRQGITEAFF. CDR3 nucleotides: TGTGCCAGCAGTTTATTTAGGCAGGGGATCACTGAAGCTTTCTTT.

The chain combines TRBV27 with TRBJ2-6; TRBD2 agrees at 7 bases. CDR1 and CDR2 from the germline V gene are MNHEY and SMNVEV (reference sequence). The CDR3 runs 16 residues. V shed 2 bases, J shed 1 base, and the junction held 2 bases outside the gene matches. The CDR3 DNA follows: TGTGCCAGCAGTTTAGTGGGGGGGTCTGGGGCCAACGTCCTGACTTTC. This gives the protein CASSLVGGSGANVLTF.

V and J are TRBV7-2 and TRBJ1-4; D gene ambiguous. CDR3 length: 16 amino acids. V was pared by 0 bases and J by 7 bases, with 15 bases between. Germline V gives CDR1 SGHTA, CDR2 FQGNSA. In DNA form, the CDR3 reads TGTGCCAGCAGCTTAGCCCCGGAACGGAGTGGTGAAAAACTGTTTTTT. Residues: CASSLAPERSGEKLFF.